These T cell receptor beta chains were read from a single sample in a study of blood T cell repertoires in COVID-19. Only in-frame clones appear in the TCRdb table, and some are missing; sequencing was by immunoSEQ multiplex PCR. The table records approximately 150,000 clones, about nine tenths of them present only once. Sequencing used peripheral blood. The receptors were sampled from a man between 18 and 29 years old with COVID-19, enrolled during active disease. CDR3s include the opening cysteine and the closing phenylalanine or tryptophan. The D gene is left open where the match is weak. The listing skips clone size in some rows; elsewhere it reads once, few, many or a size class.

d_call: TRBD2; j_call: TRBJ2-1; clone_size: NA; v_call: TRBV13; cdr3_aa: CASSLVTSALDEQFF; cdr3_nt: TGTGCCAGCAGCTTAGTGACTAGCGCCTTGGATGAGCAGTTCTTC
d_call: TRBD1; j_call: TRBJ1-5; clone_size: NA; v_call: TRBV19; cdr3_aa: CASSKTGVGNQPQHF; cdr3_nt: TGTGCCAGTAGTAAAACAGGGGTTGGCAATCAGCCCCAGCATTTT
d_call: NA; j_call: TRBJ1-5; clone_size: once; v_call: TRBV24-1; cdr3_aa: CATSGTSNQPQHF; cdr3_nt: TGTGCCACCAGTGGGACTTCAAATCAGCCCCAGCATTTT
d_call: NA; j_call: TRBJ2-1; clone_size: NA; v_call: TRBV11-2; cdr3_aa: CASSWTRSSYNEQFF; cdr3_nt: TGTGCCAGCAGCTGGACTCGAAGCTCCTACAATGAGCAGTTCTTC
d_call: NA; j_call: TRBJ1-1; clone_size: NA; v_call: TRBV5-1; cdr3_aa: CASSLWAGQGTEAFF; cdr3_nt: TGCGCCAGCAGCTTGTGGGCAGGGCAGGGCACTGAAGCTTTCTTT
d_call: NA; j_call: TRBJ2-6; clone_size: NA; v_call: TRBV7-3; cdr3_aa: CASSAGSPGANVLTF; cdr3_nt: TGTGCCAGCAGTGCGGGGAGCCCTGGGGCCAACGTCCTGACTTTC
d_call: TRBD2; j_call: TRBJ2-7; clone_size: NA; v_call: TRBV4-3; cdr3_aa: CASSQGLANYEQYF; cdr3_nt: TGCGCCAGCAGCCAGGGACTAGCGAACTACGAGCAGTACTTC
d_call: NA; j_call: TRBJ1-4; clone_size: NA; v_call: TRBV28; cdr3_aa: CASSGDRGVRIGKLLF; cdr3_nt: TGTGCCAGCAGTGGAGACCGGGGGGTGAGAATAGGAAAACTGCTTTTT
d_call: NA; j_call: TRBJ2-2; clone_size: NA; v_call: TRBV19; cdr3_aa: CASSSRTTGELFF; cdr3_nt: TGTGCCAGTAGTTCCCGGACAACCGGGGAGCTGTTTTTT
d_call: TRBD1; j_call: TRBJ2-3; clone_size: NA; v_call: TRBV15; cdr3_aa: CATSRRQGADTQYF; cdr3_nt: TGTGCCACCAGCAGGAGACAGGGAGCAGATACGCAGTATTTT
d_call: TRBD1; j_call: TRBJ1-5; clone_size: NA; v_call: TRBV2; cdr3_aa: CASSVGQGSRAQHF; cdr3_nt: TGTGCCAGCAGTGTGGGACAGGGCTCACGGGCCCAGCATTTT
d_call: TRBD1; j_call: TRBJ1-2; clone_size: once; v_call: TRBV28; cdr3_aa: CASSFLLVSDRGESKGYTF; cdr3_nt: TGTGCCAGCAGTTTTTTATTGGTATCGGACAGGGGTGAATCCAAGGGCTACACCTTC